The clone carrying this TCR beta chain was counted between two and nine times. Its cognate antigen is unknown. In the ViraFEST assay, antigen-specific CD4+ clonotypes were identified by expansion after peptide-pool stimulation. The culture ran for roughly ten days, and then CD4+ T cells were isolated. The study found no prior SARS-CoV-2 infection in the vaccine recipients, who tested negative for nucleocapsid antibodies. Repertoires were generated with immunoSEQ multiplex PCR, while TCRdb's copy carries only in-frame clones and drops some. The table has tens of thousands of clones, about 60% seen once. The sample comes from a study of vaccination effects on CD4 cells after COVID-19. General study points: Researchers report that only 1 of 255 vaccine-induced clones in healthy vaccinees cross-reacted with common cold coronaviruses. Clones induced by infection and by vaccine showed marked clonal contraction late after vaccination.

The sample here was CD4+ T cells from PBMCs cultured with HCoV-OC43 spike peptides, taken before COVID-19 vaccination. The subset was: HCoV-OC43 spike overlapping peptide pool stimulation. This receptor was identified in a human donor who received a COVID-19 vaccine.

CDR3 DNA: TGCGCCAGCAGTGAGTCCTACAGGGGAAGGACTGAAGCTTTCTTT. Translating gives CASSESYRGRTEAFF. The J gene is TRBJ1-1, the V gene TRBV10-2; 7 bases align to TRBD1. V dropped 0 bases and J dropped 5; count of bases not matched to a gene: 6. The CDR3 runs to 15 residues. Germline V gene data show CDR1 as WSHSY and CDR2 as SAAADI.